This T cell receptor beta chain was recovered during a study of T cells in Graves' hyperthyroidism and ophthalmopathy. The study, taken as a whole, reports: Ophthalmopathy was identified by the model a median 6.5 months ahead of onset.

TCR beta CDR3 region amplification was performed from RNA transcripts. The HTBI primer set drove a first-round RT-PCR of the TCR CDR3. MiXCR, run by TCRdb on the multiplex PCR reads, gives a single entry per CDR3 protein. The table includes 800,000 or so distinct CDR3 sequences, 35% to 45% detected once. This clonotype has a handful of counts. What it recognizes is unknown. Germline values: CDR1 SGHRS, CDR2 YFSETQ. V was cut by 0 bases and J by 0 bases, with 10 bases left in between. CDR3 length equals 17 residues. Graves' hyperthyroidism is called stable when ophthalmopathy does not progress within 18 months. Hyperthyroidism in the patients, aged 18 to 65, was newly diagnosed and under 2 months in duration.

What was sequenced was blood. The clonotype comes from a man aged 18 to 35 with Graves' hyperthyroidism. This chain links TRBV5-1 with TRBJ1-6; TRBD1 is a possible D gene (5 bases). The CDR3 spells CASSLAGSISYNSPLHF. DNA of the CDR3: TGCGCCAGCAGCTTGGCAGGGTCTATCTCCTATAATTCACCCCTCCACTTT.